The sequence of this T cell receptor (beta chain) was determined in a study of CD8+CD57+ T cells in acquired aplastic anemia. The overall study: On average, sorted CD4+ and CD8+ cells gave roughly 3 ug of DNA. Study-wide points: In common between the patients and the controls were around 29 CD8+ CDR3 sequences.

Using genomic DNA as the template, TCR beta VDJ and CDR3 profiling was carried out. Via MiXCR, TCRdb re-called the reads, giving one row per CDR3 protein. The sample includes around 150,000 distinct CDR3 sequences, around half of them seen just once. Patients sequenced had flow cytometry evidence of CD8+CD57+ cell expansion. This clonotype was detected ten times or more. Antigen: not known. Losses at the gene ends were 0 bases for V and 10 bases for J; bases not matched to a gene: 9. This CDR3 is built from 15 residues. CDR1 is SGHRS, CDR2 YFSETQ, per germline. Input material: sorted CD4+, CD8+, or CD8+CD57+ T cells (not recorded which) from PBMCs. This TCR was sampled from a human donor with aplastic anemia. The chain recombines TRBV5-1 with TRBJ2-1; 8 bases match TRBD2. The chain's CDR3 is CASSLAGGLEGEQFF. Here the CDR3 DNA reads TGCGCCAGCAGCTTGGCGGGGGGACTAGAGGGAGAGCAGTTCTTC. Filled out from reference TRBV5-1 and TRBJ2-1, the complete variable domain reads KAGVTQTPRYLIKTRGQQVTLSCSPISGHRSVSWYQQTPGQGLQFLFEYFSETQRNKGNFPGRFSGRQFSNSRSEMNVSTLELGDSALYLCASSLAGGLEGEQFFGPGTRLTVL.